This record concerns one T cell receptor (beta chain) sequence. Its antigen is undetermined. Trimming removed 10 bases at V and 15 bases at J, with 19 bases between. Germline CDR1 ENHRY, CDR2 SYGVKD. This CDR3 contains 12 residues. This sample is drawn from a study of T cells in Graves' hyperthyroidism and ophthalmopathy. Study-wide points: Researchers found most expanded thyroid clonotypes above 0.001 in blood as well. Ophthalmopathy onset followed model prediction by a median around 6.9 months.

Diagnosis of hyperthyroidism was new in patients aged 18 to 65, and its duration was under 2 months. TCR beta CDR3 sequences were amplified from RNA transcripts. In the first-round RT-PCR of the TCR CDR3, the HTBI primer set was used. A single record per CDR3 protein comes from TCRdb applying MiXCR to the multiplex PCR reads. The sample has about 92,000 distinct CDR3 sequences, over 50% seen once. This receptor was identified in a woman aged 40 to 49 with Graves' hyperthyroidism. This chain links TRBV10-3 with TRBJ2-6, with D possibly being TRBD1 (5 bases). Sequenced: blood. Here the CDR3 DNA reads TGTGCCACCGCAGAATCTGGGGCCAACCTGACTTTC. As protein: CATAESGANLTF.